The clone carrying this T cell receptor (beta chain) has only a few counts. The antigen is undetermined. Losses at the gene ends were 0 bases for V and 4 bases for J; bases not matched to a gene: 6. The CDR3 loop spans 15 amino acids. Germline CDR1 and CDR2: GTSNPN and SVGIG (reference sequence). The entry originates in a study of CD8+ T cells in alopecia areata. In the study overall: Oral tofacitinib, 5 to 10 mg twice daily, was given in an open-label trial. Overall study results and limits: Tofacitinib significantly lowered scalp clonality and expanded CD8+ clones among the top 100. There were also resident alphabeta T cells of normal skin sequenced in scalp samples.

Treatment specified: oral pan-JAK inhibitor, 5-10 mg twice daily. From alopecia areata patients, lesional scalp punch biopsies and peripheral blood were collected. Reverse transcription of extracted RNA yielded cDNA, which provided the sequencing template. Assay: immunoSEQ multiplex PCR; the TCRdb copy retains only in-frame clones and omits some. The sample has about 200,000 clones, under 40% seen once. The TCR was taken from a human donor with alopecia areata. This chain joins TRBV30 and TRBJ2-5, with TRBD1 matching 9 bases. The sample in question was CD4+ T cells sorted from blood, obtained at week 34, from a patient treated with tofacitinib. CDR3 DNA: TGTGCCTGGAGTGTACTACAGGGGGCAGCAGAGACCCAGTACTTC. It codes for CAWSVLQGAAETQYF.